The clone carrying this T cell receptor beta chain has a count of ten or more. Antigen: not known. A second 7 to 11 cycle PCR used barcoded and J-beta primers. TCRdb analysed the 5' RACE reads with MiXCR anew, one entry per CDR3 protein. The sample has hundreds of thousands of distinct CDR3 sequences, about 30% seen once; the top ten hold approximately 15%. The sample comes from a study of blood T cells in healthy people across ages. Whole-study results and caveats: Versus aged donors, long-lived donors had higher diversity and more naive CD4+ cells.

This CDR3 has 12 residues. CDR1 is SGHTA, CDR2 FQGNSA, per germline. Total RNA extracted from each sample amounted to at least 6 micrograms. This TCR came from an elderly woman in good health. Material for sequencing was blood. The V and J genes are TRBV7-2 and TRBJ2-1, with D hard to call. The J call may not be correct, given that the DNA end is closer to TRBJ2-7. This CDR3 reads CASSVSYNEQYF. Here the CDR3 DNA reads TGTGCCAGCAGCGTGTCCTACAATGAGCAGTACTTC.